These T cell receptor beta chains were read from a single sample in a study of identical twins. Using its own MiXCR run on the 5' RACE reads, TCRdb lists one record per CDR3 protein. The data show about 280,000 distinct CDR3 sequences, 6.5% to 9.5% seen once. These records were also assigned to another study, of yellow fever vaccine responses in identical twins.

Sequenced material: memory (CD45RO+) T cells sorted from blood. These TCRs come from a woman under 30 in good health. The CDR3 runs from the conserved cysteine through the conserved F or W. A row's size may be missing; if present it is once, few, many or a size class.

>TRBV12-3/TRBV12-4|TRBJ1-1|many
CASSLFGNTEAFF
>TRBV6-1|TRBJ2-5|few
CASSRNGQQETQYF
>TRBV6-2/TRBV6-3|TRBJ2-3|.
CASSQDRDITDTQYF
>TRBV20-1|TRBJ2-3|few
CSVQDRGRGDTQYF
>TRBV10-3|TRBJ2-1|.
CAISVAVPQGEQFF
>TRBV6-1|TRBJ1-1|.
CASSEGHPTEAFF
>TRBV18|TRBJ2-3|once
CPSSPIAGGTDTQYF
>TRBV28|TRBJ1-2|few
CASRSNSAGYGYTF
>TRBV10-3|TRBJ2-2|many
CAIRGGANTGELFF
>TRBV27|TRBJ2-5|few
CASSFRQGASETQYF
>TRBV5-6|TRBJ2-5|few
CASSLDGTRKETQYF
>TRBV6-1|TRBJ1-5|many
CALGGQGPESKPQHF
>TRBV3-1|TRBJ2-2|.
CASSQVDLSRELFF
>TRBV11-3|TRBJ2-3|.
CASSRDFSTDTQYF
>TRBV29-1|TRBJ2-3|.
CSAKTGAFTDTQYF
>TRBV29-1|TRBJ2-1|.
CSTWDPRGNEQFF
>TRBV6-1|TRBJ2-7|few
CASSESGTGSYEQYF
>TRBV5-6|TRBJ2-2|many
CASKWGTTNTGELFF
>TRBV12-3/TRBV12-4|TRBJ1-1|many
CASSLLRGSGYTEAFF
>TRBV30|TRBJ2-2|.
CARERNTGELFF